The 9 T cell receptor beta chains below were found in one sample sequenced in a study of vaccination and CD4 T cells after COVID-19. For these receptors, no antigen is known. The Oncomine TCR Beta short-read assay sequenced DNA from cultured CD4+ T cells. TCRdb re-called the PCR reads through MiXCR, storing one row per CDR3 protein. In the table there are thousands of distinct CDR3 sequences, around four fifths of which are singletons. Treatment described: roughly nine-day PBMC culture with coronavirus spike peptide pools or control peptides (ViraFEST assay). The sequencing input was CD4+ T cells from blood, cultured in vitro. The receptor source for this set is a human donor who had recovered from COVID-19.

This sequence joins TRBV7-3 and TRBJ2-2; 8 positions match TRBD1. V was clipped by 7 bases and J by 6 bases; unmatched bases: 13. Germline-derived CDR1 and CDR2 are SGHTA and FQGTGA. The CDR3 consists of 16 residues. The CDR3 region is CASTKAGQASPGELFF. The CDR3 DNA follows: TGTGCCAGCACCAAGGCGGGACAGGCCTCCCCCGGGGAGCTGTTTTTT.

This clonotype was counted a few times. The chain carries TRBV12-3 or TRBV12-4 and TRBJ1-2, with D possibly TRBD1 on 6 matching bases. This CDR3 is 12 amino acids long. V lost 6 bases and J 4 bases, leaving 9 bases between the germline ends. In DNA form, the CDR3 reads TGTGCCAGCAGCTACAGGGTCTATGGCTACACCTTC. It translates to CASSYRVYGYTF.

The chain couples TRBV20-1 to TRBJ1-5; TRBD1 matches 7 bases. Germline trimming cut 6 bases from V and 5 bases from J; bases unmatched to any gene: 10. Germline loops: CDR1 DFQATT, CDR2 SNEGSKA (reference sequence). This CDR3 spans 14 amino acids. This CDR3 reads CSAPGQNAYQPQHF. DNA for the CDR3: TGCAGTGCCCCGGGACAGAACGCTTATCAGCCCCAGCATTTT.

The chain joins TRBV5-4 to TRBJ2-1; 8 bases map to TRBD2. J lost 3 bases, V lost 0 bases, and 5 bases had no gene match. CDR3 length equals 16 residues. From germline, CDR1 is SGHNT and CDR2 YYREEE (reference sequence). CDR3 sequence: CASSLDPSGFYNEQFF. The CDR3 DNA follows: TGTGCCAGCAGCTTGGATCCTAGCGGGTTCTACAATGAGCAGTTCTTC.

The genes are TRBV25-1 and TRBJ1-2; D remains ambiguous. Trimming left V 1 base short and J 2 bases short, with 8 bases between. In germline, CDR1 is MGHDK, CDR2 SYGVNS. This CDR3 has 14 residues. DNA for the CDR3: TGTGCCAGCAGTGAATTGGCGGGGAACTATGGCTACACCTTC. It translates to CASSELAGNYGYTF.

The chain couples TRBV19 to TRBJ1-2; no reliable D call. The CDR3 is 14 residues long. Germline values: CDR1 LNHDA, CDR2 SQIVND (reference sequence). Trimming removed 9 bases from V and 4 bases from J, with 18 bases in between. The CDR3 sequence: CASSYHGRSYGYTF. CDR3 sequence (DNA): TGTGCCAGCAGTTACCACGGCAGGAGCTATGGCTACACCTTC. The variable domain in full, with the rest retrieved from reference TRBV19 and TRBJ1-2, is DGGITQSPKYLFRKEGQNVTLSCEQNLNHDAMYWYRQDPGQGLRLIYYSQIVNDFQKGDIAEGYSVSREKKESFPLTVTSAQKNPTAFYLCASSYHGRSYGYTFGSGTRLTVV.

This chain connects TRBV20-1 to TRBJ1-3, with 7 nucleotides matching TRBD1. The V and J ends lost 6 bases and 4 bases, in that order; junction bases with no gene match: 3. The germline CDR1 and CDR2 sequences are DFQATT and SNEGSKA (reference sequence). The CDR3 runs to 12 residues. In DNA, the CDR3 is TGCAGTGCCGCCAGGGGGGGAAACACCATATATTTT. Its translation: CSAARGGNTIYF.

The V gene is TRBV15, the J gene TRBJ2-3; 9 positions match TRBD2. This CDR3 comprises 17 residues. Germline lookup yields CDR1 LNHNV and CDR2 YYDKDF (reference sequence). V lost 6 bases and J lost 3; bases outside the gene matches: 13. The DNA for the CDR3 is TGTGCCACCAGGGGGGGAAGGGCGGGAGGGCGGACAGATACGCAGTATTTT. It codes for CATRGGRAGGRTDTQYF.

This clonotype qualifies as large. The gene calls are TRBV20-1 and TRBJ2-7; maybe TRBD2 (5 bases). Trimming removed 5 bases from V and 3 bases from J, with 20 bases in between. Germline CDR1 reads DFQATT; CDR2 reads SNEGSKA (reference sequence). The length of the CDR3 is 15 residues. The CDR3 DNA is TGCAGTGCTTCCATTGGCCGGGATAGTAGCTACGAGCAGTACTTC. This gives the protein CSASIGRDSSYEQYF.